The rows below give T cell receptor beta chains drawn from one sample of a study of shared clonotypes between healthy human individuals. Measured with immunoSEQ multiplex PCR; TCRdb has only the in-frame clones, and not every one. The table has over 95,000 clones, roughly two thirds seen once; the top ten hold 24%. Specimen: memory CD8+ T cells sorted from blood. The receptors shown here come from a woman in her twenties or thirties in good health. Each CDR3 is given with its conserved first and last residue. Each record gives: V gene, J gene, clone size, D gene, CDR3 DNA, CDR3 protein. The D gene is left open where the match is weak. Clone size is stated in some rows and not others, as once, few, many or a class when expanded.

>TRBV6-5|TRBJ2-2|NA|NA
TGTGCCAGCAGGCCTGTTAACACCGGGGAGCTGTTTTTT
CASRPVNTGELFF
>TRBV6-1|TRBJ2-3|few|TRBD2
TGTGCCAGCAGTGACCAAGCGGGAGTAGAGACAGATACGCAGTATTTT
CASSDQAGVETDTQYF
>TRBV10-2|TRBJ2-2|NA|NA
TGCGCCAGCAGTGGGAGGGAGGCCGGGGAGCTGTTTTTT
CASSGREAGELFF
>TRBV25-1|TRBJ2-1|NA|NA
TGTGCCAGCAATCAGGGTTTGTCCTACAATGAGCAGTTCTTC
CASNQGLSYNEQFF
>TRBV28|TRBJ2-7|NA|TRBD1
TGTGCCAGCAGGGGACAGACCTACGAGCAGTACTTC
CASRGQTYEQYF
>TRBV5-4|TRBJ1-2|NA|TRBD1
TGTGCCAGCAGCCCGCGGGACAGGGGAGCCGCCACCTTC
CASSPRDRGAATF
>TRBV7-9|TRBJ2-1|NA|NA
TGTGCCAGCAGCACCGGGATTGAGCAGTTCTTC
CASSTGIEQFF
>TRBV1|TRBJ1-5|NA|NA
TGCACCAGCAGCCCGGGACAGCCCAATCGGGGCAATCAGCCCCAGCATTTT
CTSSPGQPNRGNQPQHF
>TRBV11-1|TRBJ1-5|few|TRBD1
TGTGCCAGCAGCTCGACAGGGGGCGGCGATCAGCCCCAGCATTTT
CASSSTGGGDQPQHF
>TRBV11-2|TRBJ2-2|NA|TRBD2
TGTGCCAGCAGCCTTTGGACTAGACCTCCGGGCGGGGAGCTGTTTTTT
CASSLWTRPPGGELFF
>TRBV7-3|TRBJ2-3|NA|TRBD2
TGTGCCAGCAGCTCCACTACAGCGGGAGCTAGCACAGATACGCAGTATTTT
CASSSTTAGASTDTQYF
>TRBV28|TRBJ2-7|few|NA
TGTGCCAGCAGCTTCCACCTCGAGGGGACCCACTCCTACGAGCAGTACTTC
CASSFHLEGTHSYEQYF
>TRBV11-2|TRBJ2-1|NA|TRBD2
TGTGCCAGCAGCTTAGTCCAGGGACTAGCGGACACATACAATGAGCAGTTCTTC
CASSLVQGLADTYNEQFF
>TRBV10-3|TRBJ1-1|NA|TRBD1
TGTGCCATCAGTGGTGAGGGGGCCTACACTGAAGCTTTCTTT
CAISGEGAYTEAFF
>TRBV7-9|TRBJ2-1|NA|TRBD2
TGTGCCAGCAGCGGTGGACTAGGGGATATCAATGAGCAGTTCTTC
CASSGGLGDINEQFF
>TRBV2|TRBJ2-7|few|NA
TGTGCCAACGTAAACAGCGAATCCTACGAGCAGTACTTC
CANVNSESYEQYF
>TRBV6-1|TRBJ2-6|few|NA
TGTGCCAGCACCCAAAAGGCCTCTGGGGCCAACGTCCTGACTTTC
CASTQKASGANVLTF
>TRBV28|TRBJ1-3|few|NA
TGTGCCAGCAGCAGAATGAGCCTCTCTGGAAACACCATATATTTT
CASSRMSLSGNTIYF
>TRBV2|TRBJ1-2|NA|TRBD1
TGTGCCAGCAGGACAGGGGACGTAAACTATGGCTACACCTTC
CASRTGDVNYGYTF
>TRBV4-1|TRBJ2-7|NA|NA
TGCGCCAGCAGCCCCGGCAGGGGCGAACTCTACGAGCAGTACTTC
CASSPGRGELYEQYF
>TRBV5-1|TRBJ2-1|once|NA
TGCGCCAGCAGCTTGGATACGGGATCCTACAATGAGCAGTTCTTC
CASSLDTGSYNEQFF
>TRBV30|TRBJ1-3|NA|NA
TGTGCCTGGAGGGGGGGGCGAAACACCATATATTTT
CAWRGGRNTIYF
>TRBV2|TRBJ1-4|once|NA
TGTGCCAGCAGTGAAGCTCCGGGGATAGATGAAAAACTGTTTTTT
CASSEAPGIDEKLFF
>TRBV6-1|TRBJ2-3|NA|NA
TGTGCCAGCAGTCTGCGGCCTACCAGCACAGATACGCAGTATTTT
CASSLRPTSTDTQYF
>TRBV6-4|TRBJ1-1|NA|TRBD1
TGTGCCAGCAGTCCACAGGGGGATGGTGGCACTGAAGCTTTCTTT
CASSPQGDGGTEAFF
>TRBV10-2|TRBJ2-7|few|TRBD1
TGCGCCAGCAGCCAATATCAGGGGCGAGGACAGGGAGGAGGAGGCGAGCAGTACTTC
CASSQYQGRGQGGGGEQYF
>TRBV4-1|TRBJ2-7|many|TRBD1
TGCGCCAGCAGCCACTCAGAGGACAGGTCCTACGAGCAGTACTTC
CASSHSEDRSYEQYF
>TRBV20-1|TRBJ1-1|NA|NA
TGCAGTGCCCCCGGGACACTTTCTTTCTTT
CSAPGTLSFF
>TRBV5-1|TRBJ1-2|once|NA
TGCGCCAGCAGCTTGAACGCACTGAACTATGGCTACACCTTC
CASSLNALNYGYTF